In this sample, the clone carrying this TCR beta chain turned up once. From germline, CDR1 is KGHSH and CDR2 LQKENI. With 4 bases removed from V and 2 bases from J, the gap between germline ends came to 16 bases. This CDR3 has 16 residues. These data belong to a study of blood T cell repertoires in COVID-19. Study overall: Acute and convalescent COVID-19 specimens originated in the United States, Italy and Spain. Sources were T cells, B-cell-depleted T cells, or PBMCs; the material itself was cDNA or gDNA.

Original processing methods: Cell counts per sample came from amplifying reference gene primers. Only in-frame clones appear in the TCRdb table, and some are missing; sequencing was by immunoSEQ multiplex PCR. V and J calls plus clone size are reproduced from that table; the DNA served to infer D and trimming. Among approximately 320,000 clones listed, over 85% were seen once. It was during active infection that Seattle patients were enrolled and then longitudinally followed. This receptor was obtained from a young woman with COVID-19, enrolled during active disease. The rearrangement links TRBV18 to TRBJ2-3, with TRBD1 as a possible D gene (6 bases). Sequenced sample: peripheral blood. This chain's CDR3 is CASSQSSGEITDTQYF. The CDR3 DNA reads TGTGCCAGCTCACAAAGCTCAGGGGAAATCACAGATACGCAGTATTTT.